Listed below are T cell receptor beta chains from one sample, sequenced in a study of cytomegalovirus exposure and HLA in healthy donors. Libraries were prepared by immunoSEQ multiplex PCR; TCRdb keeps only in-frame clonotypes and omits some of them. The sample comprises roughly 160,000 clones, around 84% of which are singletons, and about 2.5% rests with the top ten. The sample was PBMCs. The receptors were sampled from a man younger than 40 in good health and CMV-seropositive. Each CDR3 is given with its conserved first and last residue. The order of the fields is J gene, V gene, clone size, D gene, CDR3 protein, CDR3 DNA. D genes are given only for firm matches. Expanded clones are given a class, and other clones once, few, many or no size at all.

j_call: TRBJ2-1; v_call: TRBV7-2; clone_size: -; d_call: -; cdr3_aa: CASSPPSSVEQFF; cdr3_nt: TGTGCCAGCAGCCCTCCGTCCAGCGTGGAGCAGTTCTTC
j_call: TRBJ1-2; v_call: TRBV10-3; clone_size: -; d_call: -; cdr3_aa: CAISDQGRNYGYTF; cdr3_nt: TGTGCCATCAGTGACCAGGGGAGAAACTATGGCTACACCTTC
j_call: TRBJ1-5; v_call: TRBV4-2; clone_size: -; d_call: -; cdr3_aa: CASSQTPTDNQPQHF; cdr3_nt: TGTGCCAGCAGCCAAACACCGACAGACAATCAGCCCCAGCATTTT
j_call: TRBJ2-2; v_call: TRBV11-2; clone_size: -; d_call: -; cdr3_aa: CASSFTSSTGELFF; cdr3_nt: TGTGCCAGCAGCTTTACTAGCAGTACCGGGGAGCTGTTTTTT
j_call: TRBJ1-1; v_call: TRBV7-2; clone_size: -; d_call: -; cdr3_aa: CASSLRAGATAEAFF; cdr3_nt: TGTGCCAGCAGCTTAAGGGCGGGGGCCACGGCTGAAGCCTTCTTT
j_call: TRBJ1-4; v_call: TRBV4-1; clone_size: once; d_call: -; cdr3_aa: CASSQGRGRNEKLFF; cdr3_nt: TGCGCCAGCAGCCAGGGCAGGGGCCGTAATGAAAAACTGTTTTTT
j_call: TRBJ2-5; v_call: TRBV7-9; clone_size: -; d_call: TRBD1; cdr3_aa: CASSTRQGYQETQYF; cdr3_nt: TGTGCCAGCAGCACCCGACAGGGATACCAAGAGACCCAGTACTTC
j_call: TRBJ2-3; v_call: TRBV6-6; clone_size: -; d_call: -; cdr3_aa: CASSYAADTQYF; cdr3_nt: TGTGCCAGCAGCTATGCGGCGGATACGCAGTATTTT
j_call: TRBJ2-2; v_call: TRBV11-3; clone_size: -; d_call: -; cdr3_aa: CASSLDTGTGELFF; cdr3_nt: TGTGCCAGCAGCTTAGATACGGGAACCGGGGAGCTGTTTTTT
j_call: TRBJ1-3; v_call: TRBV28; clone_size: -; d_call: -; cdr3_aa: CASSPGKAVYTIYF; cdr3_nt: TGTGCCAGCAGCCCAGGGAAAGCAGTGTACACCATATATTTT
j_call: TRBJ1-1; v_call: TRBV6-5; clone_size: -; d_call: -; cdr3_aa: CASSYGGRGNTEAFF; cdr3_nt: TGTGCCAGCAGTTATGGAGGCCGAGGGAACACTGAAGCTTTCTTT
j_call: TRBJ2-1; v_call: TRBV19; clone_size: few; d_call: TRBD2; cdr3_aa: CASMVSSGNNEQFF; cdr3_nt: TGTGCCAGTATGGTCTCTAGCGGGAACAATGAGCAGTTCTTC
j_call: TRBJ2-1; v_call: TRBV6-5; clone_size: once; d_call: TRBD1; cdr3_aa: CASSPDRAYKGEQFF; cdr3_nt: TGTGCCAGCAGTCCGGACAGGGCATACAAGGGTGAGCAGTTCTTC
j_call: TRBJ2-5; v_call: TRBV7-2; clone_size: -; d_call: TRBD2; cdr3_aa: CASSSGGLAGAETQYF; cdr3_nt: TGTGCCAGCAGCTCAGGGGGACTAGCGGGAGCAGAGACCCAGTACTTC
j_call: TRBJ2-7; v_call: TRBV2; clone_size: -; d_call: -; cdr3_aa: CASSESRVDAGGEQYF; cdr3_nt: TGTGCCAGCAGTGAAAGTAGGGTCGATGCGGGCGGGGAGCAGTACTTC
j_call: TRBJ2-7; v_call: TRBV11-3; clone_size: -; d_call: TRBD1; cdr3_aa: CASSLQGLGNEQYF; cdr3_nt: TGTGCCAGCAGCCTACAGGGGCTGGGAAACGAGCAGTACTTC
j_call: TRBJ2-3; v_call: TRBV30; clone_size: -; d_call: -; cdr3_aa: CAWSPRSTDTQYF; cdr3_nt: TGTGCCTGGAGTCCCCGTTCCACAGATACGCAGTATTTT
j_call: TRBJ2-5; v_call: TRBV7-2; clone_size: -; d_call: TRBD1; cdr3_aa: CASSLRTGAQETQYF; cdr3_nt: TGTGCCAGCAGCTTGCGAACAGGGGCTCAAGAGACCCAGTACTTC
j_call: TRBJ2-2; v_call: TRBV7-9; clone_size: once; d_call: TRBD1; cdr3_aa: CSSSFGQGANTGELFF; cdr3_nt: TGTTCCAGCAGCTTCGGGCAGGGGGCCAACACCGGGGAGCTGTTTTTT
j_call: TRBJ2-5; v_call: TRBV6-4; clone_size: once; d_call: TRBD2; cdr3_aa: CASSEVAGNQETQYF; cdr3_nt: TGTGCCAGCAGTGAAGTAGCGGGTAACCAAGAGACCCAGTACTTC
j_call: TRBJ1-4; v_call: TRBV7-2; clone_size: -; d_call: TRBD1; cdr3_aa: CASSSQGATNEKLFF; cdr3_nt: TGTGCCAGCAGCTCGCAGGGGGCCACTAATGAAAAACTGTTTTTT
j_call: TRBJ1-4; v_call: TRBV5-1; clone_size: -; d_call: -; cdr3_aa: CASSPNAQAGAGEKLFF; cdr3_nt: TGCGCCAGCAGCCCCAACGCGCAGGCGGGGGCCGGTGAAAAACTGTTTTTT
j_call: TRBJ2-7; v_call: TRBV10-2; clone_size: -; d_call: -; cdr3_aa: CASSVTGYDEQYF; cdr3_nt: TGCGCCAGCAGCGTCACAGGGTATGACGAGCAGTACTTC
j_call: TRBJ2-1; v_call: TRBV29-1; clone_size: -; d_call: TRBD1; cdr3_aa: CSLRGRDYNEQFF; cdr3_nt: TGCAGCCTTAGGGGGCGAGACTACAATGAGCAGTTCTTC
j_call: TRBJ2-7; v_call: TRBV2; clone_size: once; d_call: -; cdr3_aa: CATTGEGHEQYF; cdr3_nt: TGTGCCACGACAGGGGAGGGCCACGAGCAGTACTTC
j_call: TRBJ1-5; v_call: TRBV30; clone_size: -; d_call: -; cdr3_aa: CAWSTLGLQHF; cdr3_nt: TGTGCCTGGAGTACACTAGGCCTCCAGCATTTT
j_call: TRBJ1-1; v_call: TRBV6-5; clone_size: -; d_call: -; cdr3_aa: CASSYYRASEAFF; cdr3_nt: TGTGCCAGCAGTTACTACAGGGCAAGTGAAGCTTTCTTT
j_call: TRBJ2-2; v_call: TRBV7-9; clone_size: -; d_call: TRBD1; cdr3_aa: CSSITGQGPNTGELFF; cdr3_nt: TGTTCCAGCATCACTGGACAGGGACCGAACACCGGGGAGCTGTTTTTT
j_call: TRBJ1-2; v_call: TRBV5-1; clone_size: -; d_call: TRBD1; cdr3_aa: CASSFRGTGEIYGYTF; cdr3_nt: TGCGCCAGCAGCTTTCGCGGGACAGGGGAAATATATGGCTACACCTTC
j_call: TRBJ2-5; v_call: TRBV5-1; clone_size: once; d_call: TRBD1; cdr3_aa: CASSLLTGGGETQYF; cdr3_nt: TGCGCCAGCAGCTTATTGACAGGGGGCGGAGAGACCCAGTACTTC